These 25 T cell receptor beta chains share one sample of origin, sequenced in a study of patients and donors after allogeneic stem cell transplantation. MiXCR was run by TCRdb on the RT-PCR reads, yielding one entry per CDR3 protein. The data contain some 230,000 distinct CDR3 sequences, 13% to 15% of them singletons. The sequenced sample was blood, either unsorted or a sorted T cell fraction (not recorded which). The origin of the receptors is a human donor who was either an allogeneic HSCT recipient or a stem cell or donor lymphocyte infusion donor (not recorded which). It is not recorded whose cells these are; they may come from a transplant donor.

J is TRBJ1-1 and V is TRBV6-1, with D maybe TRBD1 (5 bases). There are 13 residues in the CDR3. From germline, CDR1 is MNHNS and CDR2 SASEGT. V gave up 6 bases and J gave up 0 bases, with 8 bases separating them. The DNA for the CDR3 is TGTGCCAGCAGGGGACCGATGAACACTGAAGCTTTCTTT. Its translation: CASRGPMNTEAFF.

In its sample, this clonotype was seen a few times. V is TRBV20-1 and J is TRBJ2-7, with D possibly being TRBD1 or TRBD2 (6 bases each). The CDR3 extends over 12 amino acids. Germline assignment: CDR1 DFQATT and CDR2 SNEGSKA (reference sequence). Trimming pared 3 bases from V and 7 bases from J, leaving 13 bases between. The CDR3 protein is CSARLTGREQYF. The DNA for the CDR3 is TGCAGTGCTAGGCTCACAGGGAGGGAGCAGTACTTC.

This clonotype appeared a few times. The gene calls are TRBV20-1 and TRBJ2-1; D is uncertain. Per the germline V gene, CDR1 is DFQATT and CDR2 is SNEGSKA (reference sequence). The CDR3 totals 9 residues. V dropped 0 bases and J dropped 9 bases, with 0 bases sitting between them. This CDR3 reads CSARDEQFF. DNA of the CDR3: TGCAGTGCTAGAGATGAGCAGTTCTTC.

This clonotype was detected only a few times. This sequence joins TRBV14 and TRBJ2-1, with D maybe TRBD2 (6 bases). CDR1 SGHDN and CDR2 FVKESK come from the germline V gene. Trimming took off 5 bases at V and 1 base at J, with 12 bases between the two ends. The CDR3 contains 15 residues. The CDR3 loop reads CASSSGTWSYNEQFF. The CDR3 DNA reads TGTGCCAGCAGCTCTGGGACTTGGTCCTACAATGAGCAGTTCTTC. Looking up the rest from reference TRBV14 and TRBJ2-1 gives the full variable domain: EAGVTQFPSHSVIEKGQTVTLRCDPISGHDNLYWYRRVMGKEIKFLLHFVKESKQDESGMPNNRFLAERTGGTYSTLKVQPAELEDSGVYFCASSSGTWSYNEQFFGPGTRLTVL.

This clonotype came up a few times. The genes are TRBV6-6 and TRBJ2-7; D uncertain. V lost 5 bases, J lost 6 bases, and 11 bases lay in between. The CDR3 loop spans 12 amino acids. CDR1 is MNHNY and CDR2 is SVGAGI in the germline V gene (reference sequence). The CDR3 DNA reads TGTGCCAGCAGTACCCCCGCAGGCGAGCAGTACTTC. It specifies CASSTPAGEQYF.

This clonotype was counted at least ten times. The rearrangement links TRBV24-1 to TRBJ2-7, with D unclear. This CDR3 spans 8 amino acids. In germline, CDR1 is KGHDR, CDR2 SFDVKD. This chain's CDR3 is CAGNEQYF. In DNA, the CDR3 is TGTGCGGGCAACGAGCAGTACTTC.

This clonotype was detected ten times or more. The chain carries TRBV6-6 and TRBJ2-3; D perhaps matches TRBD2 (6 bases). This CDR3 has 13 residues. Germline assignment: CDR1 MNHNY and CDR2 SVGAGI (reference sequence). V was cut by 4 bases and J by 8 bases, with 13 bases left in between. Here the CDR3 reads CASSSIGGGTQYF. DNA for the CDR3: TGTGCCAGCAGTTCGATCGGGGGAGGTACGCAGTATTTT.

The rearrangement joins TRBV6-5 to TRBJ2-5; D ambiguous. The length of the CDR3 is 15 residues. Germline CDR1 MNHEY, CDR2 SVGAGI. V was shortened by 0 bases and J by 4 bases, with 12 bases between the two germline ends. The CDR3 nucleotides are TGTGCCAGCAGTTACTCCGGCATTCGGCGAGAGACCCAGTACTTC. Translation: CASSYSGIRRETQYF.

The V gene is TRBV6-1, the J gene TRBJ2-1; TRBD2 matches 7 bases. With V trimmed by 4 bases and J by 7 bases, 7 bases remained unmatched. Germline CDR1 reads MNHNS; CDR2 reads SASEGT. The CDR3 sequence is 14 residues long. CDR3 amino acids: CASSASGMVNEQFF. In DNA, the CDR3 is TGTGCCAGCAGTGCCAGCGGGATGGTTAATGAGCAGTTCTTC.

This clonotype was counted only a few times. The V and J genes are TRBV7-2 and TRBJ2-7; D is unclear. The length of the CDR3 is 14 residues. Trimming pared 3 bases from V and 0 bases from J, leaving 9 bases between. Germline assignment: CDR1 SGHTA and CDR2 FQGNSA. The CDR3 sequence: CASSLRTHSYEQYF. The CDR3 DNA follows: TGTGCCAGCAGCTTGCGAACCCACTCCTACGAGCAGTACTTC.

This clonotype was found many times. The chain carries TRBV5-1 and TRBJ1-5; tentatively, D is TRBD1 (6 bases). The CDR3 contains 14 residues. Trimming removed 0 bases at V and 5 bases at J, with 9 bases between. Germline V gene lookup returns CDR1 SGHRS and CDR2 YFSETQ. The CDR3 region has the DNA TGCGCCAGCAGCTTGGGCAGGGGAGATCAGCCCCAGCATTTT. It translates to CASSLGRGDQPQHF.

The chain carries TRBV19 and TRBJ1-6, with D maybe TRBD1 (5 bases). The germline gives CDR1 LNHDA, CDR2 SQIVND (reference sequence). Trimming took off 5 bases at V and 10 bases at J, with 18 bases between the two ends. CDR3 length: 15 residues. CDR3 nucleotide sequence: TGTGCCAGTAGTCTCCCCCGGGACCCAGGGTCACCCCTCCACTTT. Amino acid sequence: CASSLPRDPGSPLHF.

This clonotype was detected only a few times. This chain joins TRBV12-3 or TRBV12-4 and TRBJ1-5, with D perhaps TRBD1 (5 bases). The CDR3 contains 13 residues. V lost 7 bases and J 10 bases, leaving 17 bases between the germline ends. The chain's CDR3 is CASIPQQGGPQHF. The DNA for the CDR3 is TGTGCCAGCATCCCCCAGCAGGGCGGTCCCCAGCATTTT.

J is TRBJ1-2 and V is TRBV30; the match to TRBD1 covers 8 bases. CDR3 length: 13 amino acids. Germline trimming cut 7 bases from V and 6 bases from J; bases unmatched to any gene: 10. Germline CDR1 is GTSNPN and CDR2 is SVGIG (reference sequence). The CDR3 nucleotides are TGTGCCTTAACAGGGGGGTGGGCCAATGGCTACACCTTC. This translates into CALTGGWANGYTF. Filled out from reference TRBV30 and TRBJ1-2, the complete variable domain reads SQTIHQWPATLVQPVGSPLSLECTVEGTSNPNLYWYRQAAGRGLQLLFYSVGIGQISSEVPQNLSASRPQDRQFILSSKKLLLSDSGFYLCALTGGWANGYTFGSGTRLTVV.

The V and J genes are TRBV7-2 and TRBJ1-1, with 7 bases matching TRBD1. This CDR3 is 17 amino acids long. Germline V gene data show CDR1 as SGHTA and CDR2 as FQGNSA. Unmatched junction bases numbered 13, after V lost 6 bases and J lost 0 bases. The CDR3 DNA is TGTGCCAGCAGACTCACCGGGACAGCTGATATGAACACTGAAGCTTTCTTT. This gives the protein CASRLTGTADMNTEAFF. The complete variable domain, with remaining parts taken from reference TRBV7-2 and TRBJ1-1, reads GAGVSQSPSNKVTEKGKDVELRCDPISGHTALYWYRQSLGQGLEFLIYFQGNSAPDKSGLPSDRFSAERTGGSVSTLTIQRTQQEDSAVYLCASRLTGTADMNTEAFFGQGTRLTVV.

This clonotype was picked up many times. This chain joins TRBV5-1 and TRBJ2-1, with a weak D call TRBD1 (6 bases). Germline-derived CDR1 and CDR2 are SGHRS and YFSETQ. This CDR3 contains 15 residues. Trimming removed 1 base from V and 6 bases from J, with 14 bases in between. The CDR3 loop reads CASSLLAGESNEQFF. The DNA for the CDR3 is TGCGCCAGCAGCTTGCTGGCAGGGGAATCCAATGAGCAGTTCTTC.

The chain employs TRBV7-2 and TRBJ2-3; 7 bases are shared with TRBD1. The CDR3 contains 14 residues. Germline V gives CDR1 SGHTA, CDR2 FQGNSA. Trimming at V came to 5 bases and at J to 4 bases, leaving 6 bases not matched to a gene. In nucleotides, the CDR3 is TGTGCCAGCAGCCCTGAAGGACAGGCAGATACGCAGTATTTT. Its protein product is CASSPEGQADTQYF.

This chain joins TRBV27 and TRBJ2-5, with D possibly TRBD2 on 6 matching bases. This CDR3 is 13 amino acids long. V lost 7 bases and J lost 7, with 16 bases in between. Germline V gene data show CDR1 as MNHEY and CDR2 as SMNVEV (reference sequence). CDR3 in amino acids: CASTGTSLGTQYF. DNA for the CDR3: TGTGCCAGCACCGGGACTTCCTTAGGGACCCAGTACTTC.

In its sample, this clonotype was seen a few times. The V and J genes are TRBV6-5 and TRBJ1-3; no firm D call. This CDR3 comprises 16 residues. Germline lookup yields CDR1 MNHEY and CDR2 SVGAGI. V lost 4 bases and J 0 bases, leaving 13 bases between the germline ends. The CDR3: CASSSLGLISGNTIYF. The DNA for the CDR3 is TGTGCCAGCAGTTCCCTCGGACTGATCTCTGGAAACACCATATATTTT.

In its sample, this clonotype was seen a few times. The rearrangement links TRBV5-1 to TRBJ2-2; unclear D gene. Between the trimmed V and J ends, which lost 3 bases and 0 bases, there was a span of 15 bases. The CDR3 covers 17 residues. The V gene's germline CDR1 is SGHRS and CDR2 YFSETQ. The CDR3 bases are TGCGCCAGCAGCTGGGTCCCCTTGGGGACGAACACCGGGGAGCTGTTTTTT. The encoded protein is CASSWVPLGTNTGELFF. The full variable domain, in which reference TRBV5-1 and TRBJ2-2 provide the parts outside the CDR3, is KAGVTQTPRYLIKTRGQQVTLSCSPISGHRSVSWYQQTPGQGLQFLFEYFSETQRNKGNFPGRFSGRQFSNSRSEMNVSTLELGDSALYLCASSWVPLGTNTGELFFGEGSRLTVL.

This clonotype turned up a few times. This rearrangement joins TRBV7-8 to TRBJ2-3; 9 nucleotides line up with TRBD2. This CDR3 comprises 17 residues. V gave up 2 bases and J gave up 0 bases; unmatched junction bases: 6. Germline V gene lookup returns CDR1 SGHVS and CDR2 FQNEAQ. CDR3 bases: TGTGCCAGCAGCTTATCCCGACTAGCGGTTAGCACAGATACGCAGTATTTT. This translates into CASSLSRLAVSTDTQYF.

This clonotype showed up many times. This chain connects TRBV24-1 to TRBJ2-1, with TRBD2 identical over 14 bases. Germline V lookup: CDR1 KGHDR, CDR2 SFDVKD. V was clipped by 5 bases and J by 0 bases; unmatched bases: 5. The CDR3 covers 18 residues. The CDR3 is CATSGTSGRTSSYNEQFF. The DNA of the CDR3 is TGTGCCACCAGTGGGACTAGCGGGAGGACGAGCTCCTACAATGAGCAGTTCTTC.

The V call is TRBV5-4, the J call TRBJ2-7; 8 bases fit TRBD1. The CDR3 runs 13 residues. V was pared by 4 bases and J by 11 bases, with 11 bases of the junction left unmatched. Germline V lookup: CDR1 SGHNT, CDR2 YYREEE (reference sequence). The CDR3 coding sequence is TGTGCCAGCAGCCCGGACAGGGTCGGGGAGGAGTACTTC. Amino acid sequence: CASSPDRVGEEYF.

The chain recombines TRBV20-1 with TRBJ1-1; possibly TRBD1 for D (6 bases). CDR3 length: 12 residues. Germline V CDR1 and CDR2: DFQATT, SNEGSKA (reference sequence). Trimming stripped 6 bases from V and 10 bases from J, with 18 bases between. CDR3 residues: CSAAIQQGGAFF. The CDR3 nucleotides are TGCAGTGCCGCGATACAACAGGGTGGAGCTTTCTTT.

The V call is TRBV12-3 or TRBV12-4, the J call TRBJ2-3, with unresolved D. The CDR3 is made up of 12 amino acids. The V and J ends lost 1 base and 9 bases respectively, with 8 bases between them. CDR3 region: CASSLVARTQYF. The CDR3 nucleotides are TGTGCCAGCAGTTTAGTTGCGAGGACGCAGTATTTT.